A selection of T cell receptor beta chains follows, all from one sample in a study of regulatory T cells in long-lasting Graves disease. TCRdb analysed the multiplex PCR reads with MiXCR anew, one entry per CDR3 protein. The sample has roughly 610,000 distinct CDR3 sequences; approximately 15% are singletons. This same sample was also taken into another study, of T cells in Graves' hyperthyroidism and ophthalmopathy.

The source was peripheral blood mononuclear cells (PBMCs), collected at new diagnosis, from a patient treated with antithyroid drugs. The receptor set was obtained from a woman in her 30s with Graves disease. Each CDR3 is given with its conserved first and last residue. The D gene is left open where the match is weak. Some rows mark clone size as missing; the rest say once, few, many or name a class of expanded clone.

J gene: TRBJ2-7; clone size: NA; V gene: TRBV18; D gene: NA; CDR3 protein: CASSPRDKPREQYF; CDR3 DNA: TGTGCCAGCTCACCCCGGGACAAGCCACGTGAGCAGTACTTC
J gene: TRBJ2-1; clone size: few; V gene: TRBV19; D gene: NA; CDR3 protein: CASSRRGAGVEQFF; CDR3 DNA: TGTGCCAGTAGTCGGCGGGGAGCGGGTGTTGAGCAGTTCTTC
J gene: TRBJ1-3; clone size: many; V gene: TRBV7-2; D gene: NA; CDR3 protein: CASSMSPTGNTIYF; CDR3 DNA: TGTGCCAGCAGCATGAGCCCAACCGGAAACACCATATATTTT
J gene: TRBJ2-5; clone size: NA; V gene: TRBV2; D gene: NA; CDR3 protein: CASSELPPLTQYF; CDR3 DNA: TGTGCCAGCAGTGAGCTACCACCCTTGACCCAGTACTTC
J gene: TRBJ1-5; clone size: many; V gene: TRBV30; D gene: NA; CDR3 protein: CAWSPTGNQPQHF; CDR3 DNA: TGTGCCTGGAGTCCAACAGGGAATCAGCCCCAGCATTTT
J gene: TRBJ1-5; clone size: few; V gene: TRBV6-5; D gene: NA; CDR3 protein: CASSYRAGVWPQHF; CDR3 DNA: TGTGCCAGCAGTTACAGGGCAGGGGTATGGCCCCAGCATTTT
J gene: TRBJ1-1; clone size: NA; V gene: TRBV30; D gene: NA; CDR3 protein: CAWSLSTEAFF; CDR3 DNA: TGTGCCTGGAGTTTAAGCACTGAAGCTTTCTTT
J gene: TRBJ1-5; clone size: many; V gene: TRBV24-1; D gene: TRBD1; CDR3 protein: CATSDPGTGRPGSNQPQHF; CDR3 DNA: TGTGCCACCAGCGACCCCGGGACAGGGAGACCGGGTAGCAATCAGCCCCAGCATTTT
J gene: TRBJ2-3; clone size: many; V gene: TRBV6-2/TRBV6-3; D gene: TRBD2; CDR3 protein: CASSDESRRGTSEADTQYF; CDR3 DNA: TGTGCCAGCAGTGACGAGTCGCGAAGAGGGACTAGCGAGGCAGATACGCAGTATTTT
J gene: TRBJ2-7; clone size: few; V gene: TRBV20-1; D gene: TRBD2; CDR3 protein: CSATTTSGSGFHEQYF; CDR3 DNA: TGCAGTGCTACGACGACTAGCGGGAGTGGATTCCACGAGCAGTACTTC
J gene: TRBJ2-2; clone size: NA; V gene: TRBV20-1; D gene: TRBD2; CDR3 protein: CSAPRLAGGLTGELFF; CDR3 DNA: TGCAGTGCACCAAGACTAGCGGGAGGCCTCACCGGGGAGCTGTTTTTT
J gene: TRBJ2-7; clone size: many; V gene: TRBV6-2/TRBV6-3; D gene: NA; CDR3 protein: CASSVGLPYEQYF; CDR3 DNA: TGTGCCAGCAGTGTGGGTTTGCCCTACGAGCAGTACTTC
J gene: TRBJ1-2; clone size: once; V gene: TRBV7-9; D gene: NA; CDR3 protein: CASSSQTSGTGYTF; CDR3 DNA: TGTGCCAGCAGCTCCCAGACCTCCGGGACGGGCTACACCTTC
J gene: TRBJ2-7; clone size: few; V gene: TRBV10-3; D gene: NA; CDR3 protein: CAISGGHSEQYF; CDR3 DNA: TGTGCCATCAGTGGGGGACACAGCGAGCAGTACTTC
J gene: TRBJ2-3; clone size: many; V gene: TRBV20-1; D gene: TRBD1; CDR3 protein: CSARNTGGYTDTQYF; CDR3 DNA: TGCAGTGCTAGAAATACAGGGGGGTACACAGATACGCAGTATTTT
J gene: TRBJ2-3; clone size: few; V gene: TRBV5-8; D gene: TRBD2; CDR3 protein: CASKYLAGETDTQYF; CDR3 DNA: TGTGCCAGCAAATACCTAGCGGGAGAAACAGATACGCAGTATTTT
J gene: TRBJ1-5; clone size: NA; V gene: TRBV7-9; D gene: NA; CDR3 protein: CASSKGSSNQPQHF; CDR3 DNA: TGTGCCAGCAGCAAAGGGAGTAGCAATCAGCCCCAGCATTTT
J gene: TRBJ2-1; clone size: NA; V gene: TRBV18; D gene: TRBD2; CDR3 protein: CASSRPGLAGGNEQFF; CDR3 DNA: TGTGCCAGCTCACGGCCGGGACTAGCGGGAGGCAATGAGCAGTTCTTC
J gene: TRBJ2-4; clone size: NA; V gene: TRBV4-1; D gene: TRBD2; CDR3 protein: CASSRGLAGGLAKNIQYF; CDR3 DNA: TGCGCCAGCAGCCGAGGACTAGCGGGAGGATTAGCCAAAAACATTCAGTACTTC
J gene: TRBJ1-2; clone size: few; V gene: TRBV12-3/TRBV12-4; D gene: NA; CDR3 protein: CASSFTRRDRYGYTF; CDR3 DNA: TGTGCCAGCAGTTTTACCCGGAGGGACCGCTATGGCTACACCTTC
J gene: TRBJ1-2; clone size: many; V gene: TRBV5-1; D gene: NA; CDR3 protein: CASSLGTASNYGYTF; CDR3 DNA: TGCGCCAGCAGCTTGGGCACAGCGAGTAACTATGGCTACACCTTC
J gene: TRBJ2-7; clone size: once; V gene: TRBV7-8; D gene: NA; CDR3 protein: CASSLAPGATYEQYF; CDR3 DNA: TGTGCCAGCAGCTTAGCCCCAGGGGCAACCTACGAGCAGTACTTC
J gene: TRBJ2-1; clone size: few; V gene: TRBV5-1; D gene: TRBD2; CDR3 protein: CASSSRGLAEGGGWFF; CDR3 DNA: TGCGCCAGCAGCTCGAGAGGACTAGCGGAGGGGGGAGGTTGGTTCTTC
J gene: TRBJ2-7; clone size: NA; V gene: TRBV6-1; D gene: NA; CDR3 protein: CASLSEGRMGPAYF; CDR3 DNA: TGTGCCAGCCTATCGGAAGGTAGAATGGGTCCGGCGTACTTC
J gene: TRBJ1-1; clone size: NA; V gene: TRBV19; D gene: NA; CDR3 protein: CASRTYAEAFF; CDR3 DNA: TGTGCCAGTAGGACATACGCTGAAGCTTTCTTT
J gene: TRBJ2-1; clone size: NA; V gene: TRBV30; D gene: TRBD2; CDR3 protein: CAWSVLLAVNEQFF; CDR3 DNA: TGTGCCTGGAGTGTCTTACTAGCGGTGAATGAGCAGTTCTTC
J gene: TRBJ1-4; clone size: NA; V gene: TRBV19; D gene: NA; CDR3 protein: CASRRGPSTNEKLFF; CDR3 DNA: TGTGCCAGTAGGAGAGGTCCTTCAACTAATGAAAAACTGTTTTTT